These 23 T cell receptor beta chains were sequenced from one sample in a study of human T cells and chemical hapten exposure. TCRdb re-derived calls from the RACE reads in MiXCR, one entry per CDR3 protein. Here the sample spans around 120,000 distinct CDR3 sequences, approximately 13% being singletons. Time point of the sample: pre-sensitization, week 0. Sample treatment: therapeutic diphenylcyclopropenone sensitization with weekly scalp DPC. Sequencing was performed on whole blood, taken in connection with sensitization to the hapten diphenylcyclopropenone (DPC). The receptor set was obtained from a woman aged 18-29 years with alopecia areata. Some clones in this sample may be carry-over from other donors' samples.

This clonotype was seen ten or more times. The genes are TRBV18 and TRBJ1-1; the D gene is possibly TRBD1 (5 bases). CDR1 and CDR2 from the germline V gene are KGHSH and LQKENI. Trimming pared 0 bases from V and 5 bases from J, leaving 19 bases between. CDR3 length equals 17 residues. CDR3 nucleotide sequence: TGTGCCAGCTCACCACCGGGGGGTCTCTTGATGGGTACTGAAGCTTTCTTT. Amino acid sequence: CASSPPGGLLMGTEAFF.

This clonotype appeared a few times. The CDR3 coding sequence is TGTGCCAGCAGCTTACCGGCGGGACAGGGGGTCCTCTATGGCTACACCTTC. It is translated as CASSLPAGQGVLYGYTF. V and J are TRBV7-2 and TRBJ1-2, with 11 bases identical to TRBD1. This CDR3 spans 17 amino acids. V shed 2 bases and J 4 bases; nucleotides not matched to a gene: 9. The germline V gene encodes CDR1 SGHTA and CDR2 FQGNSA.

This clonotype has more than one count but fewer than ten. The CDR3 DNA is TGTGCCAGCAGTTTTAAAGACCCGGCTTTCTTT. Residues: CASSFKDPAFF. The chain is built from TRBV27 and TRBJ1-1; no clear D gene. Germline values: CDR1 MNHEY, CDR2 SMNVEV (reference sequence). There are 11 residues in the CDR3. The V end lost 3 bases, the J end lost 11 bases, and 10 bases lay between the germline ends.

The chain is built from TRBV28 and TRBJ1-2; D not resolved. Germline CDR1 and CDR2: MDHEN and SYDVKM. Trimming pared 0 bases from V and 5 bases from J, leaving 4 bases between. The CDR3 is made up of 12 amino acids. This CDR3 is CASSLWEYGYTF. CDR3 nucleotides: TGTGCCAGCAGTTTATGGGAGTATGGCTACACCTTC.

This clonotype showed up many times. The chain recombines TRBV29-1 with TRBJ1-4; unclear D gene. The V end was cut by 7 bases, the J end by 14 bases, with 17 bases between. This CDR3 has 11 amino acids. Germline V CDR1 and CDR2: SQVTM, ANQGSEA. The CDR3: CSAPPGRRLFF. CDR3 sequence (DNA): TGCAGCGCCCCCCCCGGGCGAAGGCTGTTTTTT.

The chain is built from TRBV2 and TRBJ1-4; D may be TRBD1 (6 bases). Germline loops: CDR1 SNHLY, CDR2 FYNNEI. The ends were cut back, 6 bases at V and 6 bases at J, with 14 bases in the middle. The CDR3 length is 14 residues. DNA of the CDR3: TGTGCCAGCAGCCACAGGGTAGACGATGAAAAACTGTTTTTT. Its translation: CASSHRVDDEKLFF.

This clonotype has at least ten counts. The CDR3 spells CASSYSSWGNQPQHF. The CDR3 nucleotides read TGTGCCAGCAGTTACTCCTCCTGGGGGAATCAGCCCCAGCATTTT. The genes are TRBV6-2 or TRBV6-3 and TRBJ1-5, with D tentatively TRBD1 (5 bases). The CDR3 runs 15 residues. From germline, CDR1 is MNHEY and CDR2 SVGEGT. V was clipped by 0 bases and J by 4 bases, with 10 bases between them.

This clonotype was detected many times. The chain combines TRBV20-1 with TRBJ1-5; 10 nucleotides line up with TRBD1. Per germline, CDR1 DFQATT and CDR2 SNEGSKA (reference sequence). The V gene end was trimmed by 7 bases and the J gene end by 5 bases; junction bases not matched to a gene: 11. The length of the CDR3 is 15 residues. The CDR3 here is CSGHRQGAGDQPQHF. CDR3 sequence (DNA): TGCAGTGGCCACCGACAGGGGGCTGGGGATCAGCCCCAGCATTTT.

This clonotype was seen ten or more times. CDR3: CASSFTGGNQPQHF. CDR3 nucleotide sequence: TGTGCCAGCAGTTTTACAGGGGGAAACCAGCCCCAGCATTTT. The genes are TRBV27 and TRBJ1-5; TRBD1 agrees at 8 bases. The CDR3 sequence is 14 residues long. J gave up 7 bases and V 3 bases, and 5 bases lay outside the gene matches. Germline assignment: CDR1 MNHEY and CDR2 SMNVEV (reference sequence).

The sample holds a few counts of this clonotype. The V gene is TRBV11-2, the J gene TRBJ2-4; D remains ambiguous. CDR1 and CDR2 from the germline V gene are SGHAT and FQNNGV. V dropped 2 bases and J dropped 6 bases, with 11 bases sitting between them. This CDR3 is 14 amino acids long. CDR3 in amino acids: CASSLWGGGNIQYF. DNA of the CDR3: TGTGCCAGCAGCTTATGGGGTGGCGGAAACATTCAGTACTTC.

This clonotype came up a few times. This sequence joins TRBV9 and TRBJ2-2, with 9 positions matching TRBD1. Germline CDR1 reads SGDLS; CDR2 reads YYNGEE. The V gene end was trimmed by 3 bases and the J gene end by 5 bases; junction bases not matched to a gene: 5. The CDR3 spans 15 residues. The CDR3 reads CASSAGQGPTGELFF. CDR3 bases: TGTGCCAGCAGCGCAGGACAGGGGCCGACCGGGGAGCTGTTTTTT.

The genes are TRBV9 and TRBJ1-1; D gene uncertain. Trimming removed 0 bases at V and 5 bases at J, with 8 bases between. CDR3 length equals 13 residues. The V gene's germline CDR1 is SGDLS and CDR2 YYNGEE. The CDR3 loop is CASSVDVRTEAFF. CDR3 DNA sequence: TGTGCCAGCAGCGTAGATGTGAGGACTGAAGCTTTCTTT.

This clonotype was seen at least ten times. The chain has TRBV21-1 and TRBJ1-6. TRBV21-1 is termed a pseudogene. The CDR3 is made up of 19 amino acids. The chain's CDR3 is CASSAALKVKNSYNSPLHF. The CDR3 nucleotides read TGTGCCAGCAGCGCCGCCCTCAAGGTCAAGAACTCCTATAATTCACCCCTCCACTTT.

This clonotype was found a few times. V usage is TRBV10-2 and J usage is TRBJ1-5; no firm D call. CDR1 and CDR2 from the germline V gene are WSHSY and SAAADI. With 5 bases removed from V and 1 base from J, the gap between germline ends came to 6 bases. CDR3 length: 13 amino acids. This CDR3 is CASSSLSNQPQHF. The CDR3 DNA reads as TGCGCCAGCAGTTCATTAAGCAATCAGCCCCAGCATTTT.

There are a few counts of this clonotype. This sequence joins TRBV6-2 or TRBV6-3 and TRBJ2-2; the match to TRBD2 covers 10 bases. Germline trimming cut 6 bases from V and 1 base from J; bases unmatched to any gene: 8. CDR1 MNHEY and CDR2 SVGEGT come from the germline V gene. The CDR3 totals 17 residues. The CDR3 sequence: CASSRSASGRNTGELFF. CDR3 coding DNA: TGTGCCAGCAGCCGATCCGCTAGCGGGAGGAACACCGGGGAGCTGTTTTTT.

This clonotype came up many times. The chain combines TRBV5-1 with TRBJ2-1, with 13 bases that match TRBD2. The CDR3 runs to 15 residues. Looked up from germline, CDR1 is SGHRS and CDR2 is YFSETQ. After removal of 4 bases from V and 10 bases from J, the junction contained 8 bases not matched to a gene. The CDR3 bases are TGCGCCAGCAGCCTCGCGACTAGCGGGGGGTCGGAGCAGTTCTTC. Protein sequence: CASSLATSGGSEQFF.

This clonotype was counted a few times. The rearrangement uses TRBV12-5 and TRBJ2-7; 9 bases map to TRBD2. Unmatched junction bases numbered 1, after V lost 3 bases and J lost 1 base. The CDR3 runs to 14 residues. Germline V gene sequence: CDR1 LGHNT, CDR2 FRNRAP. The CDR3 spells CASGFSGGSYEQYF. In DNA, the CDR3 is TGTGCTAGTGGTTTTAGCGGGGGATCCTACGAGCAGTACTTC.

In its sample, this clonotype was seen a few times. The chain combines TRBV5-6 with TRBJ2-7, with TRBD1 matching over 9 bases. Germline values: CDR1 SGHDT, CDR2 YYEEEE. Trimming cost V 5 bases and J 3 bases; bases outside gene matches: 3. This CDR3 has 13 residues. CDR3 in amino acids: CASSRQGVYEQYF. The CDR3 DNA sequence: TGTGCCAGCAGTAGACAGGGGGTCTACGAGCAGTACTTC. Variable domain in full (rest from reference TRBV5-6 and TRBJ2-7): DAGVTQSPTHLIKTRGQQVTLRCSPKSGHDTVSWYQQALGQGPQFIFQYYEEEERQRGNFPDRFSGHQFPNYSSELNVNALLLGDSALYLCASSRQGVYEQYFGPGTRLTVT.

As DNA, the CDR3 is TGCAGTGCTAGAGGACTGCCGGGGGAGACCCAGTACTTC. Its protein product is CSARGLPGETQYF. The J gene is TRBJ2-5, the V gene TRBV20-1, with a possible D match to TRBD2 (5 bases). The germline V gene encodes CDR1 DFQATT and CDR2 SNEGSKA (reference sequence). This CDR3 is built from 13 residues. V was trimmed by 1 base and J by 5 bases, leaving 11 bases between them.

This clonotype was recorded many times. The rearrangement joins TRBV12-3 or TRBV12-4 to TRBJ1-5; no definite D call. Trimming shortened V by 5 bases and J by 0 bases, and 17 bases separated the two germline ends. This CDR3 has 17 amino acids. The CDR3 protein is CASSPLIDFFSNQPQHF. The CDR3 nucleotides are TGTGCCAGCAGTCCCCTGATCGATTTCTTTAGCAATCAGCCCCAGCATTTT.

The gene calls are TRBV5-4 and TRBJ1-1; TRBD1 aligns across 9 bases. CDR1 and CDR2 from the germline V gene are SGHNT and YYREEE (reference sequence). Trimming cost V 3 bases and J 4 bases; bases outside gene matches: 4. The CDR3 runs to 14 residues. This CDR3 reads CASSWGQGGTEAFF. In nucleotides, the CDR3 is TGTGCCAGCAGCTGGGGACAGGGTGGCACTGAAGCTTTCTTT.

Points on this clonotype: This may arise from a read error, as a much more abundant clone is one base away. V usage is TRBV7-6 and J usage is TRBJ1-1; maybe TRBD1 (6 bases). The CDR3 sequence is 14 residues long. The germline CDR1 and CDR2 sequences are SGHVS and FNYEAQ. The DNA for the CDR3 is TGTGTCAGCAGCTTAGTGGCAGGGGATTATGAAGCTTTCTTT. This translates into CVSSLVAGDYEAFF.

This chain joins TRBV3-1 and TRBJ1-5, with D hard to call. Trimming stripped 4 bases from V and 6 bases from J, with 19 bases between. CDR1 is LGHDT and CDR2 is YNNKEL in the germline V gene (reference sequence). The CDR3 is made up of 16 amino acids. The CDR3 reads CASSPRGGHSGQPQHF. The CDR3 nucleotides read TGTGCCAGCAGCCCACGGGGAGGCCACTCGGGTCAGCCCCAGCATTTT.